These 19 T cell receptor beta chains were all obtained from the same sample, sequenced in a study of blood T cells in healthy people across ages. Primers used in a second PCR of roughly 7 to 11 cycles were a sample-barcoded 5' primer and a J-beta primer mix. TCRdb called the 5' RACE reads again in MiXCR, with one record for every CDR3 protein. The sample carries over 600,000 distinct CDR3 sequences, 46% recorded once. Sample: blood. These receptors came from a man aged 80 or over in good health.

This clonotype occurred many times. The gene calls are TRBV10-3 and TRBJ2-3; D is uncertain. The CDR3 loop spans 14 amino acids. CDR1 is ENHRY, CDR2 SYGVKD, per germline. V lost 6 bases to trimming and J lost 4 bases, with 14 bases between them. CDR3 nucleotides: TGTGCCATCAGCGCGCGAGATCCCCCAGATACGCAGTATTTT. This gives the protein CAISARDPPDTQYF.

J is TRBJ2-1 and V is TRBV11-2; 7 bases fit TRBD2. CDR3 size: 19 residues. Germline V gene sequence: CDR1 SGHAT, CDR2 FQNNGV. Trimming took 3 bases from V and 0 from J; bases not matched to a gene: 14. In nucleotides, the CDR3 is TGTGCCAGCAGCTTCAGCATTCCTAGCGGAGGTACCTCCTACAATGAGCAGTTCTTC. This sequence encodes CASSFSIPSGGTSYNEQFF. Full variable domain (remainder filled in from reference TRBV11-2 and TRBJ2-1): EAGVAQSPRYKIIEKRQSVAFWCNPISGHATLYWYQQILGQGPKLLIQFQNNGVVDDSQLPKDRFSAERLKGVDSTLKIQPAKLEDSAVYLCASSFSIPSGGTSYNEQFFGPGTRLTVL.

Details on this clonotype: A much larger clonotype is one base distant, so this may be a read error. The CDR3 spells CSAQRVGSTDTQYF. CDR3 in DNA: TGCAGTGCCCAGAGGGTGGGAAGCACAGATACGCAGTATTTT. The gene calls are TRBV20-1 and TRBJ2-3, with a tentative D call TRBD2 (5 bases). Germline lookup yields CDR1 DFQATT and CDR2 SNEGSKA (reference sequence). This CDR3 has 14 amino acids. Trimming removed 6 bases at V and 0 bases at J, with 13 bases between.

This chain joins TRBV27 and TRBJ2-3; weak D call: TRBD1 (5 bases). This CDR3 is built from 13 residues. V shed 6 bases and J shed 8 bases, with 15 bases lying between them. Germline V gene data show CDR1 as MNHEY and CDR2 as SMNVEV (reference sequence). CDR3 sequence reads: CASSLTASATQYF. CDR3 nucleotide sequence: TGTGCCAGCAGCCTGACAGCTTCAGCTACGCAGTATTTT.

This clonotype was recorded a few times. A much bigger clone sits one base away, suggesting this may be a read error. The gene calls are TRBV5-1 and TRBJ2-1, with 7 bases lining up with TRBD2. From germline, CDR1 is SGHRS and CDR2 YFSETQ. The CDR3 is 16 residues long. After removal of 4 bases from V and 7 bases from J, the junction contained 14 bases not matched to a gene. CDR3 in DNA: TGCGCCAGCAGCGATCGAGGACGAGCGGGATTTAATGAGCAGTTCTTC. Translated, it gives CASSDRGRAGFNEQFF.

The chain has TRBV30 and TRBJ1-1, with no clear D. Germline lookup yields CDR1 GTSNPN and CDR2 SVGIG (reference sequence). CDR3 length equals 13 residues. Trimming removed 6 bases from V and 1 base from J, with 12 bases in between. The CDR3 protein is CACRLSRNTEAFF. The CDR3 region has the DNA TGTGCCTGTAGACTGAGTCGGAACACTGAAGCTTTCTTT.

This chain connects TRBV29-1 to TRBJ2-5; 7 positions agree with TRBD1. From germline, CDR1 is SQVTM and CDR2 ANQGSEA. V shed 1 base and J 11 bases; nucleotides not matched to a gene: 10. The CDR3 consists of 13 residues. DNA for the CDR3: TGCAGCGTTGAAGCCCAGACAGGGTATGAGCAGTACTTC. Amino acids: CSVEAQTGYEQYF.

V usage is TRBV7-2 and J usage is TRBJ1-1; D is unresolved. V shed 1 base and J shed 0 bases, with 12 bases lying between them. CDR1 and CDR2 (germline): SGHTA, FQGNSA. This CDR3 has 16 residues. Here the CDR3 reads CASSLVVGRMNTEAFF. CDR3 sequence (DNA): TGTGCCAGCAGCTTAGTGGTCGGACGCATGAACACTGAAGCTTTCTTT.

The table lists this clonotype with a few counts. The chain is built from TRBV28 and TRBJ2-7, with a possible D match to TRBD1 (6 bases). V lost 5 bases to trimming and J lost 3 bases, with 23 bases between them. Looked up from germline, CDR1 is MDHEN and CDR2 is SYDVKM. The CDR3 length is 17 residues. CDR3 sequence reads: CASSNNRAGRSIYEQYF. CDR3 nucleotide sequence: TGTGCCAGCAGTAATAACAGGGCTGGTAGGTCGATCTACGAGCAGTACTTC.

This chain connects TRBV29-1 to TRBJ2-1, with 12 positions matching TRBD2. The CDR3 has 13 residues. Trimming cost V 7 bases and J 10 bases; bases outside gene matches: 8. Germline CDR1 reads SQVTM; CDR2 reads ANQGSEA. CDR3 sequence reads: CSADASGREEQFF. The CDR3 DNA follows: TGCAGCGCTGACGCTAGCGGGAGGGAAGAGCAGTTCTTC.

V is TRBV29-1 and J is TRBJ2-1, with D perhaps TRBD2 (5 bases). The end of the DNA fits TRBJ2-7 better, so the J call may be wrong. The CDR3 is made up of 14 amino acids. CDR1 and CDR2 from the germline V gene are SQVTM and ANQGSEA. CDR3 nucleotides: TGCAGCGTCCACGGCGGGCAGTCCTACAATGAGCAGTACTTC. Translation: CSVHGGQSYNEQYF.

The J gene is TRBJ2-7, the V gene TRBV29-1; TRBD1 matches at 8 bases. The DNA end is a closer match to TRBJ2-5, so the J assignment may be wrong. Germline V lookup: CDR1 SQVTM, CDR2 ANQGSEA. This CDR3 has 13 amino acids. The CDR3 protein is CSAADRVDETQYF. The DNA of the CDR3 is TGCAGCGCCGCGGACAGGGTCGACGAGACCCAGTACTTC.

Ten or more counts support this clonotype. V gene TRBV12-3 or TRBV12-4 combines with J gene TRBJ2-6; the D is unclear. CDR3 length: 16 residues. V was shortened by 3 bases and J by 0 bases, with 9 bases between the two germline ends. CDR3 residues: CASSFSASSGANVLTF. DNA of the CDR3: TGTGCCAGCAGTTTTTCCGCGAGCTCTGGGGCCAACGTCCTGACTTTC.

This clonotype has at least ten counts. The rearrangement links TRBV5-4 to TRBJ2-1; 7 bases map to TRBD2. Germline CDR1 reads SGHNT; CDR2 reads YYREEE (reference sequence). V gave up 0 bases and J gave up 1 base; unmatched junction bases: 1. The CDR3 length is 15 residues. CDR3 loop: CASSLDGRSYNEQFF. CDR3 DNA: TGTGCCAGCAGCTTGGACGGGAGGTCCTACAATGAGCAGTTCTTC.

The rearrangement joins TRBV29-1 to TRBJ2-1; D uncertain. This CDR3 is 15 amino acids long. From germline, CDR1 is SQVTM and CDR2 ANQGSEA. The V end was cut by 5 bases, the J end by 7 bases, with 21 bases between. CDR3 DNA sequence: TGCAGCGTTCAATTACCGCGGTTGGGCGATAATGAGCAGTTCTTC. This encodes CSVQLPRLGDNEQFF.

This clonotype was counted a few times. The chain carries TRBV7-2 and TRBJ1-4; D ambiguous. This CDR3 comprises 15 residues. Germline loops: CDR1 SGHTA, CDR2 FQGNSA. The germline V and J ends were trimmed by 1 base and 7 bases, with 13 bases remaining between them. CDR3: CASSLGLGWAEKLFF. Written as DNA, the CDR3 is TGTGCCAGCAGCTTAGGGTTGGGGTGGGCTGAAAAACTGTTTTTT. The full variable domain, in which reference TRBV7-2 and TRBJ1-4 provide the parts outside the CDR3, is GAGVSQSPSNKVTEKGKDVELRCDPISGHTALYWYRQSLGQGLEFLIYFQGNSAPDKSGLPSDRFSAERTGGSVSTLTIQRTQQEDSAVYLCASSLGLGWAEKLFFGSGTQLSVL.

The chain has TRBV5-1 and TRBJ2-3, with 8 bases aligning to TRBD1. The CDR3 runs 17 residues. Germline CDR1 SGHRS, CDR2 YFSETQ. Trimming removed 0 bases from V and 4 bases from J; junction bases left unmatched: 10. The CDR3 DNA follows: TGCGCCAGCAGCTTGGATGGACAGGGACTGGGGCCAGATACGCAGTATTTT. This gives the protein CASSLDGQGLGPDTQYF.

V is TRBV2 and J is TRBJ2-1; D may be TRBD2 (6 bases). V shed 7 bases and J shed 9 bases, with 22 bases lying between them. Germline V gives CDR1 SNHLY, CDR2 FYNNEI. This CDR3 has 15 amino acids. CDR3 in DNA: TGTGCCAGCACCAAGACTAGGCAGGTGCGGTCTGAGCAGTTCTTC. It specifies CASTKTRQVRSEQFF.

The genes are TRBV7-2 and TRBJ1-1; D unresolved. Germline V gives CDR1 SGHTA, CDR2 FQGNSA. There are 14 residues in the CDR3. V shed 5 bases and J shed 10 bases, with 20 bases lying between them. In DNA form, the CDR3 reads TGTGCCAGCAGCCCCGATGCAGGCCCCGCTCTAGCTTTCTTT. It codes for CASSPDAGPALAFF.